Shown below are 2 T cell receptor beta chains from a single sample sequenced in a study of T cells in Graves' hyperthyroidism and ophthalmopathy. The CDR3 regions of TCR beta were amplified from RNA transcripts. The HTBI primer set served for first-round RT-PCR of the TCR CDR3. TCRdb re-called the multiplex PCR reads through MiXCR, storing one row per CDR3 protein. The sample holds hundreds of thousands of distinct CDR3 sequences, approximately 44% seen once. Sequenced: peripheral blood or thyroid tissue (not recorded which). These receptors were taken from a woman aged 18 to 35 with Graves' hyperthyroidism.

This clonotype was found many times. This chain uses TRBV29-1 with TRBJ1-5; D is possibly TRBD1 (5 bases). With 6 bases removed from V and 9 bases from J, the gap between germline ends came to 15 bases. This CDR3 region has 12 residues. Germline loops: CDR1 SQVTM, CDR2 ANQGSEA. DNA of the CDR3: TGCAGCGTGGCAGGGAGAGGTATGCCCCAGCATTTT. Translating it yields CSVAGRGMPQHF. The variable domain in full, with the rest retrieved from reference TRBV29-1 and TRBJ1-5, is SAVISQKPSRDICQRGTSLTIQCQVDSQVTMMFWYRQQPGQSLTLIATANQGSEATYESGFVIDKFPISRPNLTFSTLTVSNMSPEDSSIYLCSVAGRGMPQHFGDGTRLSIL.

The rearrangement links TRBV7-4 to TRBJ1-1, with D possibly TRBD1 on 5 matching bases. The V end was cut by 5 bases, the J end by 0 bases, with 25 bases between. There are 19 residues in the CDR3. Germline-derived CDR1 and CDR2 are SGHVT and SQSDAQ. CDR3: CASSPGIAQVIAMNTEAFF. The DNA of the CDR3 is TGTGCCAGCAGCCCAGGGATAGCCCAAGTAATTGCGATGAACACTGAAGCTTTCTTT.